These T cell receptor beta chains were read from a single sample in a study of blood T cell repertoires in COVID-19. Sequenced by immunoSEQ multiplex PCR; TCRdb stores in-frame clones only, minus some. The sample has a few hundred thousand clones, more than 75% seen once. Sample: peripheral blood. The origin of the receptors is a human donor with acute or convalescent COVID-19. The donor label of this sample is uncertain. CDR3s include the opening cysteine and the closing phenylalanine or tryptophan. The order of the fields is J gene, D gene, V gene, clone size, CDR3 protein, CDR3 DNA. The D gene is left open where the match is weak. Size values are once, few and many counts, or a class for expanded clones, and some rows have none.

j_call: TRBJ1-1
d_call: TRBD1
v_call: TRBV11-2
clone_size: NA
cdr3_aa: CASSLVGQGYEAFF
cdr3_nt: TGTGCCAGCAGCTTAGTGGGACAGGGGTATGAAGCTTTCTTT

j_call: TRBJ1-5
d_call: TRBD1
v_call: TRBV16
clone_size: once
cdr3_aa: CASSLGTAGSQPQHF
cdr3_nt: TGTGCCAGCAGCCTTGGGACAGCCGGGAGTCAGCCCCAGCATTTT

j_call: TRBJ1-3
d_call: NA
v_call: TRBV7-6
clone_size: few
cdr3_aa: CASSLSRDLSGNTIYF
cdr3_nt: TGTGCCAGCAGCTTATCCAGGGATCTCTCTGGAAACACCATATATTTT

j_call: TRBJ1-2
d_call: NA
v_call: TRBV5-6
clone_size: NA
cdr3_aa: CASSAGTRYGYTF
cdr3_nt: TGTGCCAGCAGCGCCGGGACACGCTATGGCTACACCTTC

j_call: TRBJ1-1
d_call: NA
v_call: TRBV7-8
clone_size: NA
cdr3_aa: CASSLAGVKNTEAFF
cdr3_nt: TGTGCCAGCAGCTTAGCGGGAGTCAAGAACACTGAAGCTTTCTTT

j_call: TRBJ1-5
d_call: TRBD1
v_call: TRBV2
clone_size: NA
cdr3_aa: CASSLDRGRNQPQHF
cdr3_nt: TGTGCCAGCAGTCTGGACAGGGGGCGGAATCAGCCCCAGCATTTT

j_call: TRBJ2-1
d_call: TRBD1
v_call: TRBV19
clone_size: NA
cdr3_aa: CASSIGTGYNEQFF
cdr3_nt: TGTGCCAGTAGTATCGGGACAGGGTACAATGAGCAGTTCTTC

j_call: TRBJ1-1
d_call: NA
v_call: TRBV7-9
clone_size: NA
cdr3_aa: CASSRQNTEAFF
cdr3_nt: TGTGCCAGCAGCCGACAGAACACTGAAGCTTTCTTT

j_call: TRBJ1-1
d_call: TRBD1
v_call: TRBV5-1
clone_size: NA
cdr3_aa: CASSFGDRPPGHVAFF
cdr3_nt: TGCGCCAGCAGCTTCGGGGACAGGCCCCCAGGGCATGTAGCTTTCTTT

j_call: TRBJ1-4
d_call: NA
v_call: TRBV3-1/TRBV3-2
clone_size: once
cdr3_aa: CASSPAVRNEKLFF
cdr3_nt: TGTGCCAGCAGCCCTGCGGTGAGGAATGAAAAACTGTTTTTT

j_call: TRBJ2-1
d_call: TRBD2
v_call: TRBV14
clone_size: NA
cdr3_aa: CASRTSGRGVNEQFF
cdr3_nt: TGTGCCAGCAGGACTAGCGGGAGGGGCGTCAATGAGCAGTTCTTC

j_call: TRBJ1-4
d_call: NA
v_call: TRBV28
clone_size: NA
cdr3_aa: CAGSQGFATNEKLFF
cdr3_nt: TGTGCCGGCTCCCAGGGGTTTGCAACTAATGAAAAACTGTTTTTT

j_call: TRBJ2-5
d_call: TRBD1
v_call: TRBV14
clone_size: NA
cdr3_aa: CASSLGGTGRETQYF
cdr3_nt: TGTGCCAGCAGCCTAGGCGGGACAGGACGAGAGACCCAGTACTTC

j_call: TRBJ1-2
d_call: NA
v_call: TRBV12-3/TRBV12-4
clone_size: few
cdr3_aa: CASSLGDGYTF
cdr3_nt: TGTGCCAGCAGTTTAGGCGATGGCTACACCTTC

j_call: TRBJ1-1
d_call: TRBD1
v_call: TRBV29-1
clone_size: NA
cdr3_aa: CSARTGRTEAFF
cdr3_nt: TGCAGCGCCAGGACAGGGCGAACTGAAGCTTTCTTT

j_call: TRBJ1-2
d_call: NA
v_call: TRBV27
clone_size: NA
cdr3_aa: CASRTTYGYTF
cdr3_nt: TGTGCCAGCCGTACTACTTATGGCTACACCTTC

j_call: TRBJ1-1
d_call: TRBD1
v_call: TRBV19
clone_size: once
cdr3_aa: CATSLMPGQGRTEAFF
cdr3_nt: TGTGCGACGTCACTTATGCCGGGACAGGGTCGAACTGAAGCTTTCTTT

j_call: TRBJ2-1
d_call: TRBD1
v_call: TRBV5-1
clone_size: NA
cdr3_aa: CASSFTSTGPSSYNEQFF
cdr3_nt: TGCGCCAGCAGCTTTACCTCGACAGGGCCAAGCTCCTACAATGAGCAGTTCTTC

j_call: TRBJ1-4
d_call: NA
v_call: TRBV18
clone_size: NA
cdr3_aa: CASSGGTNEKLFF
cdr3_nt: TGTGCCAGCTCCGGTGGAACTAATGAAAAACTGTTTTTT

j_call: TRBJ2-1
d_call: NA
v_call: TRBV18
clone_size: NA
cdr3_aa: CAGSHNRESYNEQFF
cdr3_nt: TGTGCCGGCTCACACAACAGGGAGTCCTACAATGAGCAGTTCTTC

j_call: TRBJ2-1
d_call: NA
v_call: TRBV30
clone_size: NA
cdr3_aa: CAWSVQLTKDNEQFF
cdr3_nt: TGTGCCTGGAGTGTACAACTTACTAAGGATAATGAGCAGTTCTTC

j_call: TRBJ2-7
d_call: TRBD1
v_call: TRBV7-9
clone_size: NA
cdr3_aa: CASSLGTGLLEKQYF
cdr3_nt: TGTGCCAGCAGCCTCGGGACAGGGCTCCTCGAGAAGCAGTACTTC

j_call: TRBJ2-7
d_call: TRBD2
v_call: TRBV5-4
clone_size: NA
cdr3_aa: CASSVGLAGGPGYEQYF
cdr3_nt: TGTGCCAGCAGCGTGGGACTAGCGGGAGGGCCGGGCTACGAGCAGTACTTC

j_call: TRBJ1-1
d_call: NA
v_call: TRBV9
clone_size: NA
cdr3_aa: CASILGIRTDEAFF
cdr3_nt: TGTGCCAGCATCCTGGGTATCCGAACAGATGAAGCTTTCTTT

j_call: TRBJ2-3
d_call: NA
v_call: TRBV3-1/TRBV3-2
clone_size: NA
cdr3_aa: CASSQYTDTQYF
cdr3_nt: TGTGCCAGCAGCCAATACACAGATACGCAGTATTTT

j_call: TRBJ2-1
d_call: TRBD2
v_call: TRBV7-9
clone_size: NA
cdr3_aa: CASSLAGLAVYNEQFF
cdr3_nt: TGTGCCAGCAGCTTAGCGGGACTAGCGGTTTACAATGAGCAGTTCTTC

j_call: TRBJ2-3
d_call: TRBD2
v_call: TRBV7-9
clone_size: NA
cdr3_aa: CASSLAGAGGSTDTQYF
cdr3_nt: TGTGCCAGCAGCTTAGCGGGCGCGGGGGGGAGCACAGATACGCAGTATTTT

j_call: TRBJ1-6
d_call: NA
v_call: TRBV27
clone_size: NA
cdr3_aa: CASSKPSSYNSPLHF
cdr3_nt: TGTGCCAGCAGTAAACCTAGCTCCTATAATTCACCCCTCCACTTT

j_call: TRBJ1-1
d_call: NA
v_call: TRBV19
clone_size: NA
cdr3_aa: CASAPRTLASTEAFF
cdr3_nt: TGTGCCAGTGCCCCTAGAACCTTGGCAAGTACTGAAGCTTTCTTT

j_call: TRBJ2-3
d_call: TRBD2
v_call: TRBV6-1
clone_size: NA
cdr3_aa: CASSELAGGPDTQYF
cdr3_nt: TGTGCCAGCAGTGAACTAGCGGGAGGCCCAGATACGCAGTATTTT

j_call: TRBJ1-2
d_call: TRBD1
v_call: TRBV5-6
clone_size: few
cdr3_aa: CASSSTGGRAANYGYTF
cdr3_nt: TGTGCCAGCAGCAGCACAGGGGGCAGGGCCGCTAACTATGGCTACACCTTC

j_call: TRBJ2-1
d_call: NA
v_call: TRBV7-9
clone_size: NA
cdr3_aa: CASSLTGNFLNEQFF
cdr3_nt: TGTGCCAGCAGCTTAACAGGGAATTTTCTTAATGAGCAGTTCTTC

j_call: TRBJ1-1
d_call: NA
v_call: TRBV28
clone_size: NA
cdr3_aa: CASSPMGGPSTEAFF
cdr3_nt: TGTGCCAGCAGCCCTATGGGGGGGCCGAGCACTGAAGCTTTCTTT

j_call: TRBJ2-5
d_call: NA
v_call: TRBV18
clone_size: NA
cdr3_aa: CASSPEGGTQYF
cdr3_nt: TGTGCCAGCTCACCGGAAGGGGGGACCCAGTACTTC

j_call: TRBJ1-1
d_call: NA
v_call: TRBV2
clone_size: few
cdr3_aa: CASSKQGNTEAFF
cdr3_nt: TGTGCCAGCAGTAAACAGGGGAACACTGAAGCTTTCTTT